This TCR beta chain emerged from a study of beta chain features in type 1 diabetes. Points from the study as a whole: Among all four CD4+ subsets, Type 1 diabetes patients had TCRB CDR3s that were moderately but significantly shorter. Insertions at VDJ junctions were less frequent in type 1 diabetes patients. These patients also deleted more nucleotides at the same junctions.

There are a few counts of this clone. Its antigen remains unknown. All of the isolated RNA was reverse transcribed, so expressed TCRB transcripts were sequenced. Average reads for naive, central memory and regulatory T cell samples were roughly 3.5 million. Data came from immunoSEQ multiplex PCR; TCRdb stores just in-frame clones and leaves some out. Here the sample spans almost 350,000 clones, 7% to 10% being singletons. Averaging approximately 120 mL, one heparinised blood draw was given by each donor. Based on CD45RO/CCR7/CD25/CD127/CD95/CD27, CD4+ regulatory, stem cell-like memory, naive and central memory cells were sorted. The CDR3 sequence is 16 residues long. CDR1 is MNHEY, CDR2 SVGAGI, per germline. The V gene lost 0 bases and the J gene lost 0 bases, with 11 bases spanning the gap.

Source material: central memory CD4+ T cells from blood. The source is a man aged 25-45 years with type 1 diabetes. The chain recombines TRBV6-5 with TRBJ2-5; weak D call: TRBD1 (6 bases). The CDR3 nucleotides are TGTGCCAGCAGTTACTCCGGGACACCGTACCAAGAGACCCAGTACTTC. Protein sequence: CASSYSGTPYQETQYF.